This T cell receptor (beta chain) was recovered during a study of beta chain features in type 1 diabetes. Study-level findings and limits: Among all four CD4+ subsets, Type 1 diabetes patients had TCRB CDR3s that were moderately but significantly shorter. A possible short-template PCR bias applies equally to patients and controls.

As every portion of the isolated RNA was reverse transcribed, the sequencing read expressed TCRB transcripts. The repertoire was sequenced with immunoSEQ multiplex PCR; TCRdb's copy has only in-frame clones and lacks some. The sample gives roughly 160,000 clones, 6.5% to 8.5% of which show up once; under 0.6% is in the top ten. The junction had 1 base not matched to a gene; V was cut back by 3 bases and J by 8 bases. The germline V gene encodes CDR1 MDHEN and CDR2 SYDVKM. The CDR3 is 14 residues long. This clone was seen more than once but under ten times. Antigen: not known. The rearrangement joins TRBV28 to TRBJ2-1, with TRBD2 identical over 13 bases. This receptor was taken from a young man with type 1 diabetes. Sequenced sample: central memory CD4+ T cells from blood. CDR3 sequence: CASSLTSGRYEQFF. The CDR3 DNA is TGTGCCAGCAGTTTGACTAGCGGGAGGTATGAGCAGTTCTTC.